The 14 T cell receptor beta chains below come from one sample, sequenced in a study of blood T cell repertoires in COVID-19. Repertoires were generated with immunoSEQ multiplex PCR, while TCRdb's copy carries only in-frame clones and drops some. The top ten clones hold around 10% of a sample with 90,000 or so clones, 83% of them seen once. Sequenced sample: peripheral blood. The receptor set was obtained from a human donor in a cohort sampled during active COVID-19.

The chain has TRBV18 and TRBJ2-7; 14 bases agree with TRBD2. V dropped 2 bases and J dropped 2; count of bases not matched to a gene: 8. Germline loops: CDR1 KGHSH, CDR2 LQKENI. There are 18 residues in the CDR3. CDR3 loop: CASSPRTSGRTNPYEQYF. CDR3 sequence (DNA): TGTGCCAGCTCACCAAGGACTAGCGGGAGGACAAACCCCTACGAGCAGTACTTC.

The chain uses TRBV7-8 and TRBJ2-2; tentative D call: TRBD1 (6 bases). CDR1 SGHVS and CDR2 FQNEAQ come from the germline V gene. V gave up 5 bases and J gave up 7 bases, with 14 bases separating them. CDR3 length: 14 residues. CDR3 coding DNA: TGTGCCAGCAGCCAAGACAGGCTTAACGGGGAGCTGTTTTTT. Its protein is CASSQDRLNGELFF. The full variable domain, completed using reference TRBV7-8 and TRBJ2-2, is GAGVSQSPRYKVAKRGQDVALRCDPISGHVSLFWYQQALGQGPEFLTYFQNEAQLDKSGLPSDRFFAERPEGSVSTLKIQRTQQEDSAVYLCASSQDRLNGELFFGEGSRLTVL.

The V gene is TRBV4-2, the J gene TRBJ2-2; 8 positions match TRBD2. The CDR3 loop spans 17 amino acids. CDR1 and CDR2 (germline): LGHNA, YNFKEQ. Unmatched junction bases numbered 11, after V lost 2 bases and J lost 6 bases. CDR3: CASSQPPGGGQAGELFF. The CDR3 DNA reads TGTGCCAGCAGCCAACCCCCCGGGGGGGGCCAGGCCGGGGAGCTGTTTTTT.

This clone was seen repeatedly, ten times or more. This chain joins TRBV28 and TRBJ2-7; TRBD1 aligns across 7 bases. V lost 5 bases and J lost 0; bases outside the gene matches: 10. Germline CDR1 reads MDHEN; CDR2 reads SYDVKM. CDR3 length: 16 amino acids. The CDR3 sequence: CASSPTTGRTSYEQYF. CDR3 coding DNA: TGTGCCAGCAGTCCAACGACAGGGCGCACCTCCTACGAGCAGTACTTC.

The chain links TRBV9 to TRBJ1-5; 11 positions agree with TRBD1. With 3 bases clipped from V and 7 bases from J, the junction kept 3 bases outside the gene matches. Germline CDR1 is SGDLS and CDR2 is YYNGEE. This CDR3 spans 14 amino acids. CDR3 nucleotides: TGTGCCAGCAGCGCAGGGACAGGGGGACAGCCCCAGCATTTT. Its protein is CASSAGTGGQPQHF.

V is TRBV18 and J is TRBJ2-2; D possibly corresponds to TRBD1 (6 bases). V was shortened by 5 bases and J by 1 base, with 8 bases between the two germline ends. The length of the CDR3 is 14 residues. Per germline, CDR1 KGHSH and CDR2 LQKENI. CDR3 nucleotide sequence: TGTGCCAGCTCAGAACAGGGGAACACCGGGGAGCTGTTTTTT. It is translated as CASSEQGNTGELFF.

The chain joins TRBV28 to TRBJ2-5, with 12 bases aligning to TRBD2. The junction had 8 bases not matched to a gene; V was cut back by 8 bases and J by 7 bases. The CDR3 length is 14 residues. Germline lookup yields CDR1 MDHEN and CDR2 SYDVKM. The CDR3 loop reads CASWTSGISGTQYF. In nucleotides, the CDR3 is TGTGCCAGCTGGACTAGCGGGATATCGGGGACCCAGTACTTC.

This rearrangement joins TRBV9 to TRBJ2-3; D is unclear. Germline loops: CDR1 SGDLS, CDR2 YYNGEE. Trimming took off 0 bases at V and 5 bases at J, with 10 bases between the two ends. This CDR3 is 14 amino acids long. CDR3 bases: TGTGCCAGCAGCGTAGAACCTCGCGGAGATACGCAGTATTTT. Protein product: CASSVEPRGDTQYF.

Notes on this clone: Relative to the germline gene, one junction end is altered; a read error may explain this. The chain is built from TRBV7-2 and TRBJ1-6; a possible D gene is TRBD1 (6 bases). In germline, CDR1 is SGHTA, CDR2 FQGNSA. CDR3 length: 14 amino acids. The CDR3 sequence is CASSLASGAVRRIF. The DNA of the CDR3 is TGTGCCAGCAGCTTAGCCTCAGGGGCCGTCCGACGCATATTT.

The gene calls are TRBV9 and TRBJ2-1, with TRBD2 identical over 10 bases. CDR1 is SGDLS, CDR2 YYNGEE, per germline. This CDR3 spans 17 amino acids. V lost 4 bases, J lost 6 bases, and 13 bases stayed unmatched. CDR3 sequence reads: CASSPPLVAGGSNEQFF. The CDR3 DNA is TGTGCCAGCAGCCCCCCCTTGGTAGCGGGGGGCAGCAATGAGCAGTTCTTC.

This sequence joins TRBV5-1 and TRBJ2-3; D ambiguous. Germline CDR1 and CDR2: SGHRS and YFSETQ. Trimming left V 3 bases short and J 5 bases short, with 16 bases between. This CDR3 contains 15 residues. Here the CDR3 DNA reads TGCGCCAGCAGCTACAACCGCCCGAAAAGAGATACGCAGTATTTT. Translated, it gives CASSYNRPKRDTQYF. Looking up the rest from reference TRBV5-1 and TRBJ2-3 gives the full variable domain: KAGVTQTPRYLIKTRGQQVTLSCSPISGHRSVSWYQQTPGQGLQFLFEYFSETQRNKGNFPGRFSGRQFSNSRSEMNVSTLELGDSALYLCASSYNRPKRDTQYFGPGTRLTVL.

The V call is TRBV12-3 or TRBV12-4, the J call TRBJ1-1, with D uncertain. V shed 6 bases and J shed 0 bases, with 8 bases lying between them. The length of the CDR3 is 13 residues. The CDR3: CASRANMNTEAFF. In DNA form, the CDR3 reads TGTGCCAGCAGGGCCAATATGAACACTGAAGCTTTCTTT.

This chain connects TRBV5-1 to TRBJ2-2; 10 bases map to TRBD1. Germline lookup yields CDR1 SGHRS and CDR2 YFSETQ. J lost 15 bases, V lost 4 bases, and 9 bases had no gene match. This CDR3 region has 13 residues. The CDR3 coding sequence is TGCGCCAGCAGCCCGCAGGGACAGGGGAAGGTGTTTTTT. Protein sequence: CASSPQGQGKVFF.

The J gene is TRBJ2-1, the V gene TRBV5-1; TRBD1 aligns across 9 bases. The CDR3 length is 15 residues. The V gene end was trimmed by 4 bases and the J gene end by 5 bases; junction bases not matched to a gene: 7. The V gene's germline CDR1 is SGHRS and CDR2 YFSETQ. The chain's CDR3 is CASSLDGTGNNEQFF. DNA of the CDR3: TGCGCCAGCAGCCTAGACGGGACAGGGAACAATGAGCAGTTCTTC. The full variable domain, in which reference TRBV5-1 and TRBJ2-1 provide the parts outside the CDR3, is KAGVTQTPRYLIKTRGQQVTLSCSPISGHRSVSWYQQTPGQGLQFLFEYFSETQRNKGNFPGRFSGRQFSNSRSEMNVSTLELGDSALYLCASSLDGTGNNEQFFGPGTRLTVL.